The T cell receptor (beta chain) under discussion was sequenced for a study of cytomegalovirus exposure and HLA in healthy donors. Comments on this clone: The antigen is undetermined.

PCR used 60 Vbeta primers and 13 Jbeta primers. Produced via immunoSEQ multiplex PCR; TCRdb's table is partial and in-frame only. The sample table sets out around 100,000 clones. The CDR3 runs to 18 residues. The V gene's germline CDR1 is SGHTA and CDR2 FQGTGA. V was pared by 2 bases and J by 6 bases, with 7 bases of the junction left unmatched. General observations from the study: TCR beta chains numbering roughly 150 were designated cytomegalovirus-associated.

Material for sequencing was PBMCs. The sequence was collected from a man between 45 and 60 years old in good health and CMV-seronegative. The J gene is TRBJ2-2, the V gene TRBV7-3; 15 nucleotides match TRBD2. The CDR3 nucleotides read TGTGCCAGCAGCTTATACGGACTAGCGGGAGGGCCGCCCGGGGAGCTGTTTTTT. It codes for CASSLYGLAGGPPGELFF.